These 18 T cell receptor beta chains originate from one sample sequenced in a study of spatial heterogeneity in lung cancer. Time point denoted: sample taken at primary tumor resection. TCRdb reanalysed the 5' RACE reads using MiXCR and keeps one entry per CDR3 protein. The table includes tens of thousands of distinct CDR3 sequences, under 8% detected once. The sample was PBMCs, taken at surgery. Receptors originate from a female donor with early-stage non-small cell lung cancer.

The rearrangement uses TRBV6-1 and TRBJ2-1, with 10 bases fitting TRBD2. CDR3 length: 14 residues. V was pared by 4 bases and J by 10 bases, with 7 bases of the junction left unmatched. From germline, CDR1 is MNHNS and CDR2 SASEGT. CDR3 residues: CASSASGRLNEQFF. CDR3 nucleotide sequence: TGTGCCAGCAGTGCTAGCGGGAGACTCAACGAGCAGTTCTTC.

A few counts support this clonotype. V gene TRBV3-1 combines with J gene TRBJ1-2; 8 bases align to TRBD1. Germline V CDR1 and CDR2: LGHDT, YNNKEL (reference sequence). With 0 bases clipped from V and 3 bases from J, the junction kept 3 bases outside the gene matches. This CDR3 is 15 amino acids long. CDR3 residues: CASSQDTGGDYGYTF. The CDR3 DNA is TGTGCCAGCAGCCAAGATACAGGGGGGGACTATGGCTACACCTTC. Full variable domain (outside the CDR3, taken from reference TRBV3-1 and TRBJ1-2): DTAVSQTPKYLVTQMGNDKSIKCEQNLGHDTMYWYKQDSKKFLKIMFSYNNKELIINETVPNRFSPKSPDKAHLNLHINSLELGDSAVYFCASSQDTGGDYGYTFGSGTRLTVV.

This clonotype occurred a few times. The chain has TRBV29-1 and TRBJ1-4; D is perhaps TRBD1 (5 bases). CDR1 and CDR2 (germline): SQVTM, ANQGSEA. This CDR3 region has 13 residues. V shed 4 bases and J shed 8 bases, with 14 bases lying between them. The CDR3: CSVAINGGEKLFF. CDR3 coding DNA: TGCAGCGTTGCAATCAATGGGGGGGAAAAACTGTTTTTT.

This chain connects TRBV4-2 to TRBJ2-3; D gene uncertain. Germline V lookup: CDR1 LGHNA, CDR2 YNFKEQ. The length of the CDR3 is 16 residues. The V end was cut by 1 base, the J end by 3 bases, with 14 bases between. CDR3 DNA sequence: TGTGCCAGCAGCCAAGCGGTAGCTTCCGAGACAGATACGCAGTATTTT. It yields the protein CASSQAVASETDTQYF.

To note about this clonotype: A much larger clone lies a single base off, so this may be a read error. This chain connects TRBV5-1 to TRBJ2-3, with D unclear. The tail of the sequence fits TRBJ1-5 better, so the J call may be wrong. This CDR3 contains 12 residues. The germline V gene has CDR1 SGHRS and CDR2 YFSETQ. The CDR3: CASSLALDTQHF. Written as DNA, the CDR3 is TGCGCCAGCAGCCTAGCGTTGGATACGCAGCATTTT.

This clonotype was seen just once. The gene calls are TRBV19 and TRBJ2-1, with 8 bases lining up with TRBD1. Trimming at V came to 7 bases and at J to 7 bases, leaving 6 bases not matched to a gene. Germline values: CDR1 LNHDA, CDR2 SQIVND (reference sequence). The length of the CDR3 is 13 residues. CDR3 in DNA: TGTGCCAGTACGAGGACAGGGTGGAATGAGCAGTTCTTC. Translated: CASTRTGWNEQFF.

This clonotype has only a few counts. The genes are TRBV29-1 and TRBJ1-4, with D possibly TRBD1 on 5 matching bases. This CDR3 is 11 amino acids long. Germline CDR1 reads SQVTM; CDR2 reads ANQGSEA. With 7 bases removed from V and 8 bases from J, the gap between germline ends came to 11 bases. The CDR3 DNA reads as TGCAGCGCCAGGGTTGGGGAAAAACTGTTTTTT. It encodes CSARVGEKLFF. The whole variable domain, remainder taken from reference TRBV29-1 and TRBJ1-4, is SAVISQKPSRDICQRGTSLTIQCQVDSQVTMMFWYRQQPGQSLTLIATANQGSEATYESGFVIDKFPISRPNLTFSTLTVSNMSPEDSSIYLCSARVGEKLFFGSGTQLSVL.

This clonotype was counted at least ten times. This sequence joins TRBV5-1 and TRBJ2-3; D remains ambiguous. There are 14 residues in the CDR3. Trimming left V 4 bases short and J 1 base short, with 10 bases between. Germline CDR1 is SGHRS and CDR2 is YFSETQ. The CDR3 coding sequence is TGCGCCAGCAGCAGGGATCTTGGCACAGATACGCAGTATTTT. It specifies CASSRDLGTDTQYF. Using reference TRBV5-1 and TRBJ2-3 for the parts outside the CDR3, the full variable domain is KAGVTQTPRYLIKTRGQQVTLSCSPISGHRSVSWYQQTPGQGLQFLFEYFSETQRNKGNFPGRFSGRQFSNSRSEMNVSTLELGDSALYLCASSRDLGTDTQYFGPGTRLTVL.

In this sample, this clonotype turned up many times. The chain couples TRBV5-5 to TRBJ2-1; 7 positions match TRBD2. From germline, CDR1 is SGHKS and CDR2 YYEKEE (reference sequence). The CDR3 extends over 16 amino acids. Losses at the gene ends were 4 bases for V and 1 base for J; bases not matched to a gene: 8. CDR3 in amino acids: CASSPRPSGSYNEQFF. In nucleotides, the CDR3 is TGTGCCAGCAGCCCCCGCCCTAGCGGTTCCTACAATGAGCAGTTCTTC. The whole variable domain, filled in from reference TRBV5-5 and TRBJ2-1, reads DAGVTQSPTHLIKTRGQQVTLRCSPISGHKSVSWYQQVLGQGPQFIFQYYEKEERGRGNFPDRFSARQFPNYSSELNVNALLLGDSALYLCASSPRPSGSYNEQFFGPGTRLTVL.

This clonotype was detected many times. The chain employs TRBV6-2 or TRBV6-3 and TRBJ2-7, with TRBD1 identical over 7 bases. The CDR3 is made up of 14 amino acids. Trimming cost V 10 bases and J 2 bases; bases outside gene matches: 11. CDR1 MNHEY and CDR2 SVGEGT come from the germline V gene. The CDR3 nucleotides are TGTGCCACTCGAGGGACAGCCAGACCCTACGAGCAGTACTTC. Protein product: CATRGTARPYEQYF.

This clonotype has a count of ten or more. This chain's CDR3 is CASSPRRTGVYGYTF. As DNA, the CDR3 is TGTGCCAGCTCACCACGGCGGACAGGTGTCTATGGCTACACCTTC. The genes are TRBV18 and TRBJ1-2; 7 bases agree with TRBD1. Germline loops: CDR1 KGHSH, CDR2 LQKENI. The V and J ends lost 1 base and 4 bases, in that order; junction bases with no gene match: 6. This CDR3 has 15 residues.

This sequence joins TRBV7-9 and TRBJ1-5, with TRBD1 as a possible D gene (5 bases). This CDR3 has 12 amino acids. The V end was cut by 8 bases, the J end by 6 bases, with 11 bases between. Germline CDR1 SEHNR, CDR2 FQNEAQ (reference sequence). The CDR3 DNA sequence: TGTGCCAGCGGCATTGGGGCTCAGCCCCAGCATTTT. This sequence encodes CASGIGAQPQHF.

This clonotype was found many times. CDR3 DNA sequence: TGTGCCAGCAGTTACTCGCAAGGTTCTGGAAACACCATATATTTT. Protein sequence: CASSYSQGSGNTIYF. The chain joins TRBV6-6 to TRBJ1-3, with unresolved D. The CDR3 has 15 residues. From germline, CDR1 is MNHNY and CDR2 SVGAGI (reference sequence). Trimming took 0 bases from V and 1 from J, leaving 7 bases between them.

The CDR3, as DNA: TGTGCCAGCAGCTTAGCCGGTGGAAACACCATATATTTT. This sequence encodes CASSLAGGNTIYF. The V and J genes are TRBV11-2 and TRBJ1-3; D gene unclear. This CDR3 has 13 residues. From germline, CDR1 is SGHAT and CDR2 FQNNGV. The V gene lost 1 base and the J gene lost 3 bases, with 4 bases spanning the gap.

This clonotype showed up just a few times. V and J are TRBV27 and TRBJ1-4; D is possibly TRBD1 (5 bases). The CDR3 is made up of 14 amino acids. V lost 3 bases, J lost 5 bases, and 10 bases lay in between. Germline lookup yields CDR1 MNHEY and CDR2 SMNVEV (reference sequence). DNA for the CDR3: TGTGCCAGCAGTTTTTGGGGCTCGAATGAAAAACTGTTTTTT. It yields the protein CASSFWGSNEKLFF.

The V call is TRBV10-1, the J call TRBJ2-2; a weak D match, TRBD1 (6 bases). The V gene lost 3 bases and the J gene lost 4 bases, with 12 bases spanning the gap. Germline CDR1 is WNHNN and CDR2 is SYGVQD (reference sequence). The CDR3 consists of 15 residues. The CDR3 DNA is TGCGCCAGCAGTGAACAGGGTCGAACCACCGGGGAGCTGTTTTTT. This gives the protein CASSEQGRTTGELFF.

Regarding this clonotype: The CDR3 carries no conserved terminal phenylalanine or tryptophan, so it likely arises from a read error. The chain employs TRBV5-1 and TRBJ2-1, with D unclear. CDR1 and CDR2 (germline): SGHRS, YFSETQ. Trimming took 0 bases from V and 7 from J, leaving 8 bases between them. This CDR3 contains 13 residues. CDR3 residues: CASSLGAPNEQFS. The CDR3 region has the DNA TGCGCCAGCAGCTTGGGGGCTCCGAATGAGCAGTTCTCC.

This clonotype was counted only a few times. The genes are TRBV19 and TRBJ1-5; 11 nucleotides align to TRBD1. The V segment lost 1 base and the J segment 7 bases; nucleotides outside the gene matches: 6. CDR3 length: 16 amino acids. Per the germline V gene, CDR1 is LNHDA and CDR2 is SQIVND (reference sequence). DNA of the CDR3: TGTGCCAGTAGTATAGGCGGGACAGGGGGTCACCAGCCCCAGCATTTT. Its translation: CASSIGGTGGHQPQHF.